Sequencing of this T cell receptor beta chain was carried out in a study of beta chain features in type 1 diabetes. General study points: Naive, central memory and regulatory TCRB repertoires appeared more similar among patients than healthy donors.

This clone showed up just a few times. Antigen: not known. Isolated RNA was reverse transcribed in full, so expressed TCRB transcripts were sequenced. Sequencing used immunoSEQ multiplex PCR; TCRdb keeps in-frame clones, though not all of them. Counted here are hundreds of thousands of clones, 17% occurring once; the ten biggest clones make up roughly 0.025%. The CDR3 covers 16 residues. V shed 5 bases and J shed 6 bases, with 20 bases lying between them. CDR1 is SGHTA, CDR2 FQGNSA, per germline. Sequencing was carried out using naive CD4+ T cells from blood. This chain connects TRBV7-2 to TRBJ2-4, with D maybe TRBD2 (5 bases). The sequence derives from a woman aged 18-35 years in good health. CDR3 in DNA: TGTGCCAGCAGCCCAATGAGGCTAGGGAGTGGAAACATTCAGTACTTC. This encodes CASSPMRLGSGNIQYF.